Following are 26 T cell receptor beta chains from one sample sequenced in a study of cytomegalovirus exposure and HLA in healthy donors. Primers included in the PCR were 60 Vbeta and 13 Jbeta primers. Generated by immunoSEQ multiplex PCR, the TCRdb table keeps only in-frame clones and is missing some. Of about 90,000 clones listed, less than 65% are singletons. The sample was PBMCs. The receptors come from a woman between 25 and 40 years old in good health and CMV-seropositive.

This clone was counted between two and nine times. One end of the junction fails to match germline, which may point to a read error. This same CDR3 is encoded by further DNA sequences in the sample. The rearrangement uses TRBV5-4 and TRBJ2-3, with D possibly matching TRBD1 (6 bases). The germline V gene encodes CDR1 SGHNT and CDR2 YYREEE (reference sequence). The CDR3 loop spans 16 amino acids. CDR3 nucleotide sequence: TGTGCTAGCAGCTTGGCCGGCAGGGGACGCACAGATACGCAGTATTTT. Encoded protein: CASSLAGRGRTDTQYF. The complete variable domain, with remaining parts taken from reference TRBV5-4 and TRBJ2-3, reads ETGVTQSPTHLIKTRGQQVTLRCSSQSGHNTVSWYQQALGQGPQFIFQYYREEENGRGNFPPRFSGLQFPNYSSELNVNALELDDSALYLCASSLAGRGRTDTQYFGPGTRLTVL.

This clone turned up a few times. The chain uses TRBV2 and TRBJ1-6; the D gene is possibly TRBD1 (6 bases). Germline CDR1 is SNHLY and CDR2 is FYNNEI. Trimming cost V 7 bases and J 10 bases, with 17 bases left between them. CDR3 length equals 14 residues. The DNA for the CDR3 is TGTGCCAGCACCGTGGGGGCCTTGGGATCACCCCTCCACTTT. It codes for CASTVGALGSPLHF.

The genes are TRBV4-2 and TRBJ2-1; 13 bases map to TRBD2. The CDR3 consists of 17 residues. V gave up 2 bases and J gave up 0 bases; unmatched junction bases: 1. The germline V gene has CDR1 LGHNA and CDR2 YNFKEQ. Here the CDR3 reads CASSQWTSGSSYNEQFF. The CDR3 region has the DNA TGTGCCAGCAGCCAATGGACTAGCGGGAGCTCCTACAATGAGCAGTTCTTC.

The J gene is TRBJ2-7, the V gene TRBV5-6; tentative D call: TRBD1 (6 bases). V was cut by 0 bases and J by 5 bases, with 15 bases left in between. The CDR3 contains 15 residues. The germline V gene encodes CDR1 SGHDT and CDR2 YYEEEE. CDR3 in DNA: TGTGCCAGCAGCTTGGCAGGGGAAATAATCCACGAGCAGTACTTC. Translating gives CASSLAGEIIHEQYF.

The chain is built from TRBV11-2 and TRBJ2-2, with 10 bases lining up with TRBD2. The trim removed 5 bases at V and 2 bases at J, leaving 5 bases unmatched. The germline V gene has CDR1 SGHAT and CDR2 FQNNGV. The CDR3 loop spans 16 amino acids. The CDR3 is CASSSSGGINTGELFF. In DNA form, the CDR3 reads TGTGCCAGCAGCAGTAGCGGGGGGATCAACACCGGGGAGCTGTTTTTT.

The rearrangement joins TRBV6-1 to TRBJ1-2; 7 bases are a match to TRBD1. The CDR3 contains 15 residues. After removal of 7 bases from V and 7 bases from J, the junction contained 15 bases not matched to a gene. Germline values: CDR1 MNHNS, CDR2 SASEGT. The CDR3 protein is CASTRHGTEGFGYTF. As DNA, the CDR3 is TGTGCCAGCACCCGACACGGGACAGAGGGGTTTGGCTACACCTTC.

V and J are TRBV7-8 and TRBJ2-1, with a tentative D call TRBD2 (6 bases). CDR3 size: 13 residues. Between the trimmed V and J ends, which lost 5 bases and 8 bases, there was a span of 13 bases. Germline V gives CDR1 SGHVS, CDR2 FQNEAQ. CDR3 nucleotide sequence: TGTGCCAGCAGCATGCGGAGGGAGGATGAGCAGTTCTTC. Protein: CASSMRREDEQFF.

In DNA form, the CDR3 reads TGTGCCAGCAGCTTAGGCGCCCGGGAGGGTCAGTATTTT. Protein product: CASSLGAREGQYF. J is TRBJ2-3 and V is TRBV7-2; 8 bases line up with TRBD2. J was trimmed by 12 bases and V by 1 base; bases with no gene match: 6. From germline, CDR1 is SGHTA and CDR2 FQGNSA. The CDR3 contains 13 residues.

Turning to this clone: Germline is not matched at one junction end, which may reflect a read error. This chain joins TRBV7-9 and TRBJ2-1; no clear D gene. Per the germline V gene, CDR1 is SEHNR and CDR2 is FQNEAQ (reference sequence). The CDR3 length is 14 residues. In nucleotides, the CDR3 is TGTTCCAGCAGCGTTAGTTCGACCTACAATGAGCAGTTCTTC. Translated: CSSSVSSTYNEQFF. Looking up the rest from reference TRBV7-9 and TRBJ2-1 gives the full variable domain: DTGVSQNPRHKITKRGQNVTFRCDPISEHNRLYWYRQTLGQGPEFLTYFQNEAQLEKSRLLSDRFSAERPKGSFSTLEIQRTEQGDSAMYLCSSSVSSTYNEQFFGPGTRLTVL.

The rearrangement joins TRBV6-5 to TRBJ2-7, with 10 bases matching TRBD1. The CDR3 runs to 14 residues. Germline loops: CDR1 MNHEY, CDR2 SVGAGI. The ends lost 6 bases at V and 4 bases at J; junction bases unmatched: 6. This chain's CDR3 is CASRNQGQGYEQYF. The CDR3 nucleotides are TGTGCCAGCAGGAACCAGGGACAGGGGTACGAGCAGTACTTC.

This chain links TRBV29-1 with TRBJ2-1, with 8 bases aligning to TRBD2. Trimming cost V 6 bases and J 5 bases; bases outside gene matches: 9. CDR3 size: 14 residues. Germline V CDR1 and CDR2: SQVTM, ANQGSEA. The CDR3 here is CSVRAGAVNNEQFF. The CDR3 DNA reads as TGCAGCGTCCGAGCGGGGGCCGTTAACAATGAGCAGTTCTTC.

CDR3 bases: TGTGCCAGCAGCTTAGGGGGCAGTGGTAGCGAGCAGTACTTC. Translated: CASSLGGSGSEQYF. The chain uses TRBV7-2 and TRBJ2-7, with TRBD1 as a possible D gene (5 bases). Germline V gene sequence: CDR1 SGHTA, CDR2 FQGNSA. This CDR3 region has 14 residues. The V end lost 1 base, the J end lost 6 bases, and 13 bases lay between the germline ends.

This chain connects TRBV28 to TRBJ2-5, with 8 bases that match TRBD1. The DNA end lines up better with TRBJ2-7; the J call may be wrong. The germline V gene has CDR1 MDHEN and CDR2 SYDVKM. CDR3 length: 15 amino acids. The CDR3 sequence: CASGGTGQALYEQYF. The CDR3 coding sequence is TGTGCCAGCGGGGGGACGGGACAGGCACTCTACGAGCAGTACTTC.

Of note for this clone: Sequence at one end of the junction differs from germline and may be a read error. The chain recombines TRBV7-9 with TRBJ2-3; TRBD2 matches 11 bases. The CDR3 is 16 amino acids. The V gene's germline CDR1 is SEHNR and CDR2 FQNEAQ (reference sequence). CDR3 DNA sequence: TGTTCCAGCAGCGACAGGACTAGCGGGCAGCGAGATACGCAGTATTTT. Residues: CSSSDRTSGQRDTQYF.

This clone occurred a few times. The V and J genes are TRBV27 and TRBJ2-2, with TRBD1 identical over 11 bases. V gave up 8 bases and J gave up 6 bases; unmatched junction bases: 8. The CDR3 length is 15 residues. The germline CDR1 and CDR2 sequences are MNHEY and SMNVEV (reference sequence). CDR3 DNA sequence: TGTGCCAGCTCTCAGGACAGGGGGCTCCCCGGGGAGCTGTTTTTT. This gives the protein CASSQDRGLPGELFF.

This clone was detected only a few times. V and J are TRBV27 and TRBJ1-1; TRBD1 matches 8 bases. The length of the CDR3 is 13 residues. Germline lookup yields CDR1 MNHEY and CDR2 SMNVEV (reference sequence). V shed 5 bases and J 10 bases; nucleotides not matched to a gene: 9. The CDR3 bases are TGTGCCAGCAGTCTAAGACAGGGGATGGGAGCTTTCTTT. This sequence encodes CASSLRQGMGAFF.

V gene TRBV28 combines with J gene TRBJ2-7; 7 nucleotides agree with TRBD1. Per the germline V gene, CDR1 is MDHEN and CDR2 is SYDVKM. The CDR3 runs to 15 residues. V lost 5 bases and J lost 6; bases outside the gene matches: 13. In DNA, the CDR3 is TGTGCCAGCAGTGCCCCGGGACAGACCCTTGCCGAGCAGTACTTC. This gives the protein CASSAPGQTLAEQYF.

This clone has only a few counts. The chain recombines TRBV27 with TRBJ2-7, with TRBD1 identical over 10 bases. The CDR3 has 16 amino acids. V gave up 1 base and J gave up 4 bases; unmatched junction bases: 7. Looked up from germline, CDR1 is MNHEY and CDR2 is SMNVEV (reference sequence). The CDR3 coding sequence is TGTGCCAGCAGTTTATTGAAAGGGACAGGGGCTTACGAGCAGTACTTC. Translating it yields CASSLLKGTGAYEQYF.

The rearrangement joins TRBV27 to TRBJ2-3; TRBD2 aligns across 11 bases. The CDR3 is 16 amino acids. With V trimmed by 7 bases and J by 5 bases, 11 bases remained unmatched. CDR1 and CDR2 from the germline V gene are MNHEY and SMNVEV (reference sequence). CDR3 sequence (DNA): TGTGCCAGCAAGTGGACTAGCGGGTCCCAGGGAGATACGCAGTATTTT. The encoded protein is CASKWTSGSQGDTQYF.

This clone was recorded a few times. The V call is TRBV6-5, the J call TRBJ2-7, with 10 bases lining up with TRBD2. The CDR3 runs to 15 residues. The V segment lost 0 bases and the J segment 7 bases; nucleotides outside the gene matches: 6. In germline, CDR1 is MNHEY, CDR2 SVGAGI. CDR3 residues: CASSYSTLAGLEQYF. CDR3 DNA: TGTGCCAGCAGTTACTCCACACTAGCGGGGCTTGAGCAGTACTTC.

The chain links TRBV11-2 to TRBJ1-3; weak D call: TRBD1 (5 bases). Germline CDR1 and CDR2: SGHAT and FQNNGV. Trimming left V 3 bases short and J 3 bases short, with 15 bases between. CDR3 length equals 16 residues. This chain's CDR3 is CASSFSGQGGGNTIYF. CDR3 nucleotide sequence: TGTGCCAGCAGCTTCTCAGGTCAGGGAGGTGGAAACACCATATATTTT.

On this clone itself: A junction boundary mismatches the germline segment, possibly from a read error. J is TRBJ1-2 and V is TRBV30; D possibly corresponds to TRBD1 (5 bases). The CDR3 is 14 amino acids. In germline, CDR1 is GTSNPN, CDR2 SVGIG (reference sequence). CDR3 region: CAWGEGGAAFGYPF. CDR3 nucleotide sequence: TGTGCCTGGGGGGAAGGAGGGGCGGCATTCGGCTACCCCTTC.

This CDR3 is CASSLGAGSGNGYTF. The CDR3 DNA follows: TGTGCCAGCTCCCTGGGGGCGGGTAGTGGGAATGGCTACACCTTC. The V gene is TRBV5-5, the J gene TRBJ1-2; possible D gene TRBD1, 6 bases. This CDR3 has 15 amino acids. The ends were cut back, 7 bases at V and 6 bases at J, with 22 bases in the middle. CDR1 is SGHKS, CDR2 YYEKEE, per germline (reference sequence).

V and J are TRBV30 and TRBJ1-2, with D possibly matching TRBD1 (5 bases). This CDR3 comprises 13 residues. V was cut by 0 bases and J by 12 bases, with 17 bases left in between. CDR1 GTSNPN and CDR2 SVGIG come from the germline V gene (reference sequence). Here the CDR3 reads CAWSVQQAHGHTF. The CDR3 DNA reads as TGTGCCTGGAGTGTACAACAGGCCCACGGCCACACCTTC.

The V gene is TRBV19, the J gene TRBJ2-7; 8 bases match TRBD1. This CDR3 contains 15 residues. Trimming at V came to 3 bases and at J to 5 bases, leaving 9 bases not matched to a gene. Germline V gives CDR1 LNHDA, CDR2 SQIVND (reference sequence). This chain's CDR3 is CASSIKDRAVHEQYF. In DNA, the CDR3 is TGTGCCAGTAGTATCAAGGACAGGGCGGTTCACGAGCAGTACTTC.

This chain uses TRBV11-2 with TRBJ1-4, with 7 bases that match TRBD1. Germline CDR1 and CDR2: SGHAT and FQNNGV. The V segment lost 7 bases and the J segment 0 bases; nucleotides outside the gene matches: 5. There are 15 residues in the CDR3. The CDR3: CASTQQGTTNEKLFF. The DNA for the CDR3 is TGTGCCAGCACCCAACAGGGGACAACTAATGAAAAACTGTTTTTT.